The 27 T cell receptor beta chains below come from one sample, sequenced in a study of blood T cell repertoires in COVID-19. TCRdb's table, derived via immunoSEQ multiplex PCR, lists solely in-frame clones and lacks some. The data show some 190,000 clones, 70% to 90% seen once. Sequencing was carried out using peripheral blood. These TCRs come from a woman between 70 and 85 years old with active or convalescent COVID-19.

The chain is built from TRBV5-8 and TRBJ1-5; 10 nucleotides line up with TRBD1. Germline CDR1 and CDR2: SGHTS and YDEGEE. Trimming took 3 bases from V and 3 from J; bases not matched to a gene: 3. The CDR3 contains 15 residues. CDR3 sequence: CASSSDRGPNQPQHF. The DNA of the CDR3 is TGTGCCAGCAGCTCCGACAGGGGGCCCAATCAGCCCCAGCATTTT.

This clone occurred once. This chain joins TRBV27 and TRBJ1-5; D is unclear. CDR1 MNHEY and CDR2 SMNVEV come from the germline V gene (reference sequence). Trimming shortened V by 10 bases and J by 2 bases, and 15 bases separated the two germline ends. The CDR3 has 14 amino acids. The CDR3 protein is CATAPGWGNQPQHF. The CDR3 bases are TGTGCCACCGCGCCGGGTTGGGGCAATCAGCCCCAGCATTTT.

The V call is TRBV4-1, the J call TRBJ1-2; D not resolved. CDR3 length equals 16 residues. V was cut by 0 bases and J by 2 bases, with 13 bases left in between. The germline V gene has CDR1 MGHRA and CDR2 YSYEKL. This chain's CDR3 is CASSQDTAGGNYGYTF. CDR3 nucleotides: TGCGCCAGCAGCCAAGATACAGCCGGAGGAAACTATGGCTACACCTTC.

This chain links TRBV2 with TRBJ1-1; TRBD1 matches at 10 bases. The CDR3 sequence is 16 residues long. Germline V lookup: CDR1 SNHLY, CDR2 FYNNEI. After removal of 4 bases from V and 0 bases from J, the junction contained 5 bases not matched to a gene. In DNA form, the CDR3 reads TGTGCCAGCAGTGGTTGGGACAGGGGAATGAACACTGAAGCTTTCTTT. Translating gives CASSGWDRGMNTEAFF.

J is TRBJ1-1 and V is TRBV5-1; TRBD1 matches 7 bases. V was pared by 3 bases and J by 1 base, with 6 bases of the junction left unmatched. The germline CDR1 and CDR2 sequences are SGHRS and YFSETQ. This CDR3 comprises 15 residues. The CDR3 loop is CASSSGQAKNTEAFF. CDR3 sequence (DNA): TGCGCCAGCAGCTCCGGACAGGCTAAGAACACTGAAGCTTTCTTT.

The genes are TRBV3-1 (or the pseudogene TRBV3-2) and TRBJ1-1, with D possibly being TRBD1 (5 bases). Deletions cut 1 base from V and 6 bases from J, with 9 bases between. The CDR3 totals 13 residues. Germline CDR1 LGHDT, CDR2 YNNKEL (reference sequence). In DNA form, the CDR3 reads TGTGCCAGCAGCCAAGTTAGGGGTGCTGAAGCTTTCTTT. This gives the protein CASSQVRGAEAFF.

This clone showed up many times. The chain uses TRBV28 and TRBJ1-6; D perhaps matches TRBD1 (6 bases). The CDR3 is made up of 14 amino acids. CDR1 MDHEN and CDR2 SYDVKM come from the germline V gene. The ends were cut back, 3 bases at V and 7 bases at J, with 10 bases in the middle. The CDR3 DNA reads as TGTGCCAGCAGTTTGGTACAGGGCAATTCACCCCTCCACTTT. It yields the protein CASSLVQGNSPLHF. Full variable domain (rest looked up from reference TRBV28 and TRBJ1-6): DVKVTQSSRYLVKRTGEKVFLECVQDMDHENMFWYRQDPGLGLRLIYFSYDVKMKEKGDIPEGYSVSREKKERFSLILESASTNQTSMYLCASSLVQGNSPLHFGNGTRLTVT.

The chain uses TRBV7-2 and TRBJ2-3; D is perhaps TRBD2 (7 bases). V dropped 2 bases and J dropped 5 bases, with 8 bases sitting between them. The CDR3 extends over 13 amino acids. Germline assignment: CDR1 SGHTA and CDR2 FQGNSA. The DNA of the CDR3 is TGTGCCAGCAGCTTAAGGGGGGGAGATACGCAGTATTTT. Translation: CASSLRGGDTQYF.

The chain couples TRBV18 to TRBJ1-1; D call uncertain. Between the trimmed V and J ends, which lost 1 base and 1 base, there was a span of 4 bases. The germline V gene encodes CDR1 KGHSH and CDR2 LQKENI. This CDR3 is built from 13 residues. The CDR3 sequence: CASSPLQNTEAFF. DNA of the CDR3: TGTGCCAGCTCACCACTACAGAACACTGAAGCTTTCTTT.

V and J are TRBV12-3 or TRBV12-4 and TRBJ1-2; weak D call: TRBD1 (5 bases). This CDR3 region has 13 residues. The V gene lost 0 bases and the J gene lost 7 bases, with 9 bases spanning the gap. CDR3 nucleotide sequence: TGTGCCAGCAGTTTAGCGGGGGGGTTTGGCTACACCTTC. This codes for CASSLAGGFGYTF.

The chain joins TRBV19 to TRBJ2-1; 7 nucleotides line up with TRBD2. The CDR3 is made up of 13 amino acids. The trim removed 6 bases at V and 8 bases at J, leaving 7 bases unmatched. Per germline, CDR1 LNHDA and CDR2 SQIVND (reference sequence). The CDR3 bases are TGTGCCAGTAGCGAGAGCGGGATCGATGAGCAGTTCTTC. It specifies CASSESGIDEQFF.

The chain carries TRBV7-9 and TRBJ2-3; 10 bases agree with TRBD1. The CDR3 is made up of 16 amino acids. V trimming: 2 bases; J trimming: 2 bases; junction bases outside the gene matches: 4. Germline V gives CDR1 SEHNR, CDR2 FQNEAQ (reference sequence). The CDR3 sequence: CASSLLGQGNTDTQYF. In DNA form, the CDR3 reads TGTGCCAGCAGCTTATTGGGACAGGGGAACACAGATACGCAGTATTTT.

The chain uses TRBV27 and TRBJ2-1, with D maybe TRBD2 (6 bases). The V end was cut by 0 bases, the J end by 12 bases, with 21 bases between. Germline-derived CDR1 and CDR2 are MNHEY and SMNVEV (reference sequence). The CDR3 contains 16 residues. This CDR3 is CASSLSSHLTAGSQFF. CDR3 in DNA: TGTGCCAGCAGTTTATCATCCCACCTAACTGCGGGGTCGCAGTTCTTC.

The V and J genes are TRBV3-1 (or the pseudogene TRBV3-2) and TRBJ2-5; 14 nucleotides agree with TRBD2. V lost 4 bases and J lost 4; bases outside the gene matches: 8. Germline V CDR1 and CDR2: LGHDT, YNNKEL (reference sequence). CDR3 length: 17 residues. CDR3 sequence (DNA): TGTGCCAGCAGCCCACAGGGACTAGCGGGAGAAGGAGAGACCCAGTACTTC. Its translation: CASSPQGLAGEGETQYF.

This clone came up a few times. This chain uses TRBV5-1 with TRBJ2-1, with TRBD1 as a possible D gene (5 bases). V dropped 4 bases and J dropped 6 bases, with 17 bases sitting between them. The CDR3 extends over 15 amino acids. In germline, CDR1 is SGHRS, CDR2 YFSETQ. DNA for the CDR3: TGCGCCAGCAGCCCCGCACAGGTAGATCGCAATGAGCAGTTCTTC. Residues: CASSPAQVDRNEQFF.

The chain uses TRBV5-1 and TRBJ2-5; D may be TRBD2 (6 bases). The CDR3 runs to 13 residues. CDR1 SGHRS and CDR2 YFSETQ come from the germline V gene. With 4 bases removed from V and 5 bases from J, the gap between germline ends came to 12 bases. CDR3 sequence reads: CASSTGGRETQYF. The CDR3 DNA follows: TGCGCCAGCAGCACTGGAGGGCGGGAGACCCAGTACTTC.

The chain joins TRBV15 to TRBJ2-7, with 8 bases matching TRBD1. The CDR3 length is 15 residues. Germline V gene sequence: CDR1 LNHNV, CDR2 YYDKDF (reference sequence). Trimming at V came to 9 bases and at J to 2 bases, leaving 12 bases not matched to a gene. The CDR3 nucleotides are TGTGCCACTAACCAGGGGGCGGGGTTCACCTACGAGCAGTACTTC. Encoded protein: CATNQGAGFTYEQYF.

V gene TRBV4-1 combines with J gene TRBJ2-7; TRBD1 matches 9 bases. V dropped 1 base and J dropped 0; count of bases not matched to a gene: 1. The CDR3 spans 15 residues. Germline-derived CDR1 and CDR2 are MGHRA and YSYEKL. CDR3: CASSQGDRDSYEQYF. CDR3 DNA sequence: TGCGCCAGCAGCCAAGGGGACAGGGACTCCTACGAGCAGTACTTC.

This chain joins TRBV4-1 and TRBJ1-1, with a tentative D call TRBD1 (5 bases). The CDR3 consists of 17 residues. V lost 2 bases to trimming and J lost 0 bases, with 16 bases between them. Germline V CDR1 and CDR2: MGHRA, YSYEKL. The CDR3 coding sequence is TGCGCCAGCAGCCAATTCGTTGTTGCAGGGCTGAACACTGAAGCTTTCTTT. Residues: CASSQFVVAGLNTEAFF.

This sequence joins TRBV4-2 and TRBJ2-2; 8 bases match TRBD2. CDR3 length: 16 residues. V gave up 4 bases and J gave up 0 bases; unmatched junction bases: 4. Germline V gene sequence: CDR1 LGHNA, CDR2 YNFKEQ. CDR3 in amino acids: CASSPVAGTNTGELFF. The DNA of the CDR3 is TGTGCCAGCAGCCCAGTAGCGGGAACGAACACCGGGGAGCTGTTTTTT.

The chain has TRBV4-2 and TRBJ1-5; 8 bases are a match to TRBD1. The germline V gene encodes CDR1 LGHNA and CDR2 YNFKEQ. Losses at the gene ends were 0 bases for V and 6 bases for J; bases not matched to a gene: 4. The CDR3 has 15 amino acids. This chain's CDR3 is CASSQDRQGAQPQHF. In nucleotides, the CDR3 is TGTGCCAGCAGCCAAGATCGGCAGGGGGCTCAGCCCCAGCATTTT.

This clone was seen only once. In DNA form, the CDR3 reads TGTGCCAGCAGCATGAGGCCAGCTCCCTACAATGAGCAGTTCTTC. It codes for CASSMRPAPYNEQFF. This chain joins TRBV7-2 and TRBJ2-1; D uncertain. The V end lost 5 bases, the J end lost 2 bases, and 13 bases lay between the germline ends. Germline-derived CDR1 and CDR2 are SGHTA and FQGNSA. The CDR3 is 15 residues long.

This sequence joins TRBV15 and TRBJ2-1; 11 nucleotides match TRBD1. With 1 base clipped from V and 0 bases from J, the junction kept 5 bases outside the gene matches. This CDR3 is 18 amino acids long. The V gene's germline CDR1 is LNHNV and CDR2 YYDKDF (reference sequence). CDR3 coding DNA: TGTGCCACCAGCAGAGGGTGGGACAGGGGGAGCTCCTACAATGAGCAGTTCTTC. Protein: CATSRGWDRGSSYNEQFF.

This clone was picked up a small number of times. This rearrangement joins TRBV9 to TRBJ2-7; 9 bases match TRBD1. The V segment lost 3 bases and the J segment 5 bases; nucleotides outside the gene matches: 15. Germline CDR1 and CDR2: SGDLS and YYNGEE. This CDR3 region has 17 residues. CDR3 bases: TGTGCCAGCAGCGCGCCTCCGGGACAGGGTCTCAGGAACGAGCAGTACTTC. Translated: CASSAPPGQGLRNEQYF.

The V call is TRBV2, the J call TRBJ2-1, with D uncertain. Trimming removed 0 bases from V and 9 bases from J, with 18 bases in between. The CDR3 runs 16 residues. Germline CDR1 is SNHLY and CDR2 is FYNNEI. The CDR3 protein is CASSEAAVTRKGEQFF. For the CDR3, the DNA is TGTGCCAGCAGTGAAGCCGCGGTAACCAGAAAAGGTGAGCAGTTCTTC.

This clone has a single count. This chain links TRBV6-2 or TRBV6-3 with TRBJ1-4; no firm D call. This CDR3 comprises 15 residues. Trimming took 6 bases from V and 4 from J, leaving 15 bases between them. Germline CDR1 and CDR2: MNHEY and SVGEGT. CDR3 residues: CASSVAGMNNEKLFF. The CDR3 nucleotides are TGTGCCAGCAGCGTCGCGGGGATGAATAATGAAAAACTGTTTTTT.

J is TRBJ2-7 and V is TRBV18, with a possible D match to TRBD2 (5 bases). V lost 3 bases and J lost 3, with 18 bases in between. In germline, CDR1 is KGHSH, CDR2 LQKENI. The CDR3 contains 16 residues. The CDR3 DNA is TGTGCCAGCTCACCTCACCCGGGGAACTCAAACTACGAGCAGTACTTC. This encodes CASSPHPGNSNYEQYF.